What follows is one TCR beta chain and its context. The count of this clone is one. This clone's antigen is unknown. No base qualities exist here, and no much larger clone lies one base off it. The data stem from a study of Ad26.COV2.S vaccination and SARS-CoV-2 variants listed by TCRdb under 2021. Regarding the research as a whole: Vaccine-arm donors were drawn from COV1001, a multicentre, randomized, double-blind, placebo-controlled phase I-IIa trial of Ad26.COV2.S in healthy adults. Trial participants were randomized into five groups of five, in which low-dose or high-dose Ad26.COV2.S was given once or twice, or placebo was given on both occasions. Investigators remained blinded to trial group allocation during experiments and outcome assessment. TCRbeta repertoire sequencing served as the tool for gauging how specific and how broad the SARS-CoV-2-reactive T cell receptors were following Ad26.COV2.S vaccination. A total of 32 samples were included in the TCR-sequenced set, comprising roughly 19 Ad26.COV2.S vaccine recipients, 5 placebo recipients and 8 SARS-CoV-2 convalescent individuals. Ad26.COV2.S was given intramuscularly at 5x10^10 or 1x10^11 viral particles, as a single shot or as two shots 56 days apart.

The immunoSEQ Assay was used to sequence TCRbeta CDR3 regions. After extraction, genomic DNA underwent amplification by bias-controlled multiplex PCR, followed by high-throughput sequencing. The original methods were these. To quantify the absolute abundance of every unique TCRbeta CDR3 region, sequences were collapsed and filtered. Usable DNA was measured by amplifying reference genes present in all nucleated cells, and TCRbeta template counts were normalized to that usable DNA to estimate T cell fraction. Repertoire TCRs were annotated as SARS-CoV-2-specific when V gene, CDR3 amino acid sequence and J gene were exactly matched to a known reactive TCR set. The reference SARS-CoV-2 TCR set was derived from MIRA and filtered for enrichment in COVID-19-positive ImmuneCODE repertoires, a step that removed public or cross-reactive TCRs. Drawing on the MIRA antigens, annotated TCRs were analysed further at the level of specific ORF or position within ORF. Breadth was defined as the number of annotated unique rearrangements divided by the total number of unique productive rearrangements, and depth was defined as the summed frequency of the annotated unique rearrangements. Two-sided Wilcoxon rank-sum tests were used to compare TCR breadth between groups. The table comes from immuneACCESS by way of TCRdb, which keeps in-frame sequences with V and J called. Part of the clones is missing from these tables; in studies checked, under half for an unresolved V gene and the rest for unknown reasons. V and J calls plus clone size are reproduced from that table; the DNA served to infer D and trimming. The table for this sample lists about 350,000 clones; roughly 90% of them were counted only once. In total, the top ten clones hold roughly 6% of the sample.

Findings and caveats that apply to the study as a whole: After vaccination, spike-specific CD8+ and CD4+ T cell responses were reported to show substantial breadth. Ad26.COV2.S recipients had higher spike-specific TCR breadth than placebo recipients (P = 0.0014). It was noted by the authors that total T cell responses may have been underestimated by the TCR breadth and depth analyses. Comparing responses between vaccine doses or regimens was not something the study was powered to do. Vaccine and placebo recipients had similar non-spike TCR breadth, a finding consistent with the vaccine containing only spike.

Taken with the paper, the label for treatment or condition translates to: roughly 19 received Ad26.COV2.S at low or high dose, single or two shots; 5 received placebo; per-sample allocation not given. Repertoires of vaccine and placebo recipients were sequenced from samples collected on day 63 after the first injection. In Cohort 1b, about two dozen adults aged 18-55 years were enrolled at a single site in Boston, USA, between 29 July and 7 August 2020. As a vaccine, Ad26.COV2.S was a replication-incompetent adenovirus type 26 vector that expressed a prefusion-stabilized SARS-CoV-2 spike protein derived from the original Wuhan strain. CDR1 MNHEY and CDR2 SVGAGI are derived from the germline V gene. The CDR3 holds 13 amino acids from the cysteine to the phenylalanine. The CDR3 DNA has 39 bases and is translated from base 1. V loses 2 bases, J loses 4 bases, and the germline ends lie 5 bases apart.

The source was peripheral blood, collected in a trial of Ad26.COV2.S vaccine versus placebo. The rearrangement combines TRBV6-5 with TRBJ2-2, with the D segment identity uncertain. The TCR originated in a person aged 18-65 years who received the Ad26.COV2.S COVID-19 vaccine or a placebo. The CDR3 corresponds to CASSYQVTGELFF. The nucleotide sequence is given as TGTGCCAGCAGTTACCAGGTCACCGGGGAGCTGTTTTTT.